One and the same sample provided the 5 T cell receptor beta chains below, sequenced in a study of cytomegalovirus exposure and HLA in healthy donors. Researchers ran the PCR with 60 Vbeta and 13 Jbeta primers. Sequencing used immunoSEQ multiplex PCR; TCRdb keeps in-frame clones, though not all of them. The table has some 130,000 clones, more than 70% seen once; the top ten hold 2% to 2.5%. Material for sequencing was PBMCs. The receptors shown here come from a man between 25 and 39 years old in good health and CMV-seronegative.

The chain recombines TRBV5-6 with TRBJ2-1; 10 bases agree with TRBD2. CDR1 and CDR2 (germline): SGHDT, YYEEEE. V shed 4 bases and J 8 bases; nucleotides not matched to a gene: 18. CDR3 length: 18 residues. The CDR3 spells CASSPWGRGLARKDEQFF. CDR3 nucleotide sequence: TGTGCCAGCAGCCCGTGGGGGCGGGGACTAGCGCGGAAGGATGAGCAGTTCTTC. Filled out from reference TRBV5-6 and TRBJ2-1, the complete variable domain reads DAGVTQSPTHLIKTRGQQVTLRCSPKSGHDTVSWYQQALGQGPQFIFQYYEEEERQRGNFPDRFSGHQFPNYSSELNVNALLLGDSALYLCASSPWGRGLARKDEQFFGPGTRLTVL.

The V call is TRBV7-9, the J call TRBJ2-1; D is ambiguous. Trimming pared 5 bases from V and 0 bases from J, leaving 11 bases between. This CDR3 has 15 amino acids. Germline V gene lookup returns CDR1 SEHNR and CDR2 FQNEAQ (reference sequence). The CDR3 sequence: CASSQQNTSYNEQFF. CDR3 nucleotides: TGTGCCAGCAGCCAACAGAATACCTCCTACAATGAGCAGTTCTTC.

The chain employs TRBV15 and TRBJ2-7; D is unclear. The CDR3 covers 12 residues. Germline V gives CDR1 LNHNV, CDR2 YYDKDF (reference sequence). The ends were cut back, 0 bases at V and 4 bases at J, with 4 bases in the middle. The CDR3, as DNA: TGTGCCACCAGCAGAGATAAATACGAGCAGTACTTC. Translating it yields CATSRDKYEQYF.

CDR3 DNA sequence: TGTGCCAGCAGCCGGGGACTAGCGGAGAGCTACGAGCAGTACTTC. Its translation is CASSRGLAESYEQYF. The chain uses TRBV7-3 and TRBJ2-7; TRBD2 matches at 11 bases. The CDR3 sequence is 15 residues long. Germline V gives CDR1 SGHTA, CDR2 FQGTGA. Unmatched junction bases numbered 6, after V lost 5 bases and J lost 3 bases.

The CDR3 region is CASSYGQSDTQYF. CDR3 coding DNA: TGTGCCAGCAGTTACGGGCAATCGGATACGCAGTATTTT. V is TRBV6-5 and J is TRBJ2-3; D unresolved. V was shortened by 2 bases and J by 6 bases, with 9 bases between the two germline ends. The CDR3 consists of 13 residues. Germline V gene sequence: CDR1 MNHEY, CDR2 SVGAGI.